This T cell receptor beta chain was recorded in a study of blood T cells in healthy people across ages. Primers used in a second PCR of roughly 6 to 11 cycles were a sample-barcoded 5' primer and a J-beta primer mix. TCRdb passed the 5' RACE reads through MiXCR, listing each CDR3 protein once. The data hold roughly 700,000 distinct CDR3 sequences, with roughly 32% observed a single time. This clonotype was observed a few times. No antigen is known for it. Healthy Caucasian individuals from Russia aged roughly 6 to 90 were enrolled as donors. With each sample, at least 6 micrograms of total RNA were extracted. Trimming removed 6 bases from V and 0 bases from J, with 11 bases in between. Germline V gene data show CDR1 as KGHSH and CDR2 as LQKENI. The CDR3 has 14 amino acids. General study points: Diversity was estimated from one million T cells, and these estimates were considered underestimates. Significant beta diversity loss was already apparent by age around 40, declining roughly linearly.

The sample comprised blood. The source is an elderly woman in good health. This chain connects TRBV18 to TRBJ2-5; D possibly uses TRBD1 or TRBD2 (5 bases each). In DNA form, the CDR3 reads TGTGCCAGCTCCCCCGGGGCCCACCAAGAGACCCAGTACTTC. It codes for CASSPGAHQETQYF.